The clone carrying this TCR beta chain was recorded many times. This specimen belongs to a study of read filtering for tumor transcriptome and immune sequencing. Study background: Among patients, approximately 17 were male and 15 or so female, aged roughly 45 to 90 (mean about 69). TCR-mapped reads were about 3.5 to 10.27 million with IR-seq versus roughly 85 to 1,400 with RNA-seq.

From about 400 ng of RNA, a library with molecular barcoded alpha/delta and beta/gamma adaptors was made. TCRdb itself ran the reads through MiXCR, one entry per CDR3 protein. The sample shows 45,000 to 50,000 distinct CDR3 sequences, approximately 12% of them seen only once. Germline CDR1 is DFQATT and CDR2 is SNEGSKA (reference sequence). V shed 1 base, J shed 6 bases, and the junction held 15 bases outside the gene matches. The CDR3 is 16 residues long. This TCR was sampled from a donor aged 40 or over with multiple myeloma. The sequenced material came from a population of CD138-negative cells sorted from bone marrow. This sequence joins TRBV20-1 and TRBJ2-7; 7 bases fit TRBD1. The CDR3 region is CSARAGTALRTTEQYF. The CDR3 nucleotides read TGCAGTGCTAGAGCCGGGACAGCCCTTAGGACCACCGAGCAGTACTTC.